This is a list of T cell receptor beta chains from one sample in a study of T cell repertoires in cytomegalovirus infection. A single record per CDR3 protein comes from TCRdb applying MiXCR to the reads. The table lists 100,000 to 150,000 distinct CDR3 sequences, over 25% of them singletons. These TCRs are of unknown antigen specificity. The material was CD8+ T cells from cultured PBMCs, obtained from culture after CMV antigen stimulation. These receptors were collected from a human donor in good health (CMV status not recorded). Some clones in this sample may be carry-over from other donors' samples. Both conserved end residues are part of each CDR3. Each record gives: clone size, J gene, D gene, V gene, CDR3 DNA, CDR3 protein. D genes are given only for firm matches. Only part of the rows carry a size: once, few, many, or a class if the clone is expanded.

size: few
J: TRBJ2-1
D: TRBD2
V: TRBV7-2
DNA: TGTGCCAGCAGCCTCTTAGCGGGGGTTCTGGATGAGCAGTTCTTC
CDR3: CASSLLAGVLDEQFF

size: -
J: TRBJ2-1
D: TRBD2
V: TRBV7-4
DNA: TGTGCCAGCAGCTCCGGGACTAGCGGGCGTTACAATGAGCAGTTCTTC
CDR3: CASSSGTSGRYNEQFF

size: -
J: TRBJ2-5
D: -
V: TRBV20-1
DNA: TGCAGTGCTAGAGACAGTCAAGAGACCCAGTACTTC
CDR3: CSARDSQETQYF

size: few
J: TRBJ1-1
D: -
V: TRBV20-1
DNA: TGCAGTGCTAGAGAAATGGGGAACACTGAAGCTTTCTTT
CDR3: CSAREMGNTEAFF

size: -
J: TRBJ1-5
D: -
V: TRBV19
DNA: TGTGCCAGTAGTATGGTCAGGGTCGACCAGCCCCAGCATTTT
CDR3: CASSMVRVDQPQHF

size: many
J: TRBJ2-2
D: TRBD2
V: TRBV6-1
DNA: TGTGCCAGCAGGACGGGACTAGCGGAGACCGGGGAGCTGTTTTTT
CDR3: CASRTGLAETGELFF

size: -
J: TRBJ1-6
D: -
V: TRBV4-2
DNA: TGTGCCAGCAGCCAAGAGTCGGGCAGATTCTATAATTCACCCCTCCACTTT
CDR3: CASSQESGRFYNSPLHF

size: -
J: TRBJ2-2
D: -
V: TRBV12-3/TRBV12-4
DNA: TGTGCCAGCAGTCCCAGTGTAGGTACCACCGGGGAGCTGTTTTTT
CDR3: CASSPSVGTTGELFF

size: -
J: TRBJ2-7
D: -
V: TRBV7-2
DNA: TGTGCCAGCAGCTTAATAGTATCTTCGTTCAACGAGCAGTACTTC
CDR3: CASSLIVSSFNEQYF

size: many
J: TRBJ2-6
D: -
V: TRBV12-3/TRBV12-4
DNA: TGTGCCAGCAGACGGGGGTTAGGGGCCAACGTCCTGACTTTC
CDR3: CASRRGLGANVLTF

size: -
J: TRBJ2-7
D: TRBD1
V: TRBV12-3/TRBV12-4
DNA: TGTGCCAGCAGTGCCGACAGGGGCTACGAGCAGTACTTC
CDR3: CASSADRGYEQYF

size: -
J: TRBJ2-3
D: -
V: TRBV4-1
DNA: TGCGCCAGCAGCCAAGGAACAGGAGAGGATACGCAGTATTTT
CDR3: CASSQGTGEDTQYF

size: -
J: TRBJ2-7
D: TRBD2
V: TRBV9
DNA: TGTGCCAGCAGCGTAGGGGCTAGCGGGGGCTACGAGCAGTACTTC
CDR3: CASSVGASGGYEQYF

size: few
J: TRBJ1-4
D: -
V: TRBV28
DNA: TGTGCCAGCAACACCCCCGACGTGAATGAAAAACTGTTTTTT
CDR3: CASNTPDVNEKLFF

size: few
J: TRBJ1-2
D: -
V: TRBV6-2/TRBV6-3
DNA: TGTGCCAGCAGTTATGTGGACACAAACTATGGCTACACCTTC
CDR3: CASSYVDTNYGYTF

size: many
J: TRBJ1-4
D: -
V: TRBV7-9
DNA: TGTGCCAGCAGCGGGACCCCGAAGGGGATTAATGAAAAACTGTTTTTT
CDR3: CASSGTPKGINEKLFF

size: once
J: TRBJ2-7
D: TRBD2
V: TRBV28
DNA: TGTGCCAGCAGTATGACTAGCGGAATACCCTACGAGCAGTACTTC
CDR3: CASSMTSGIPYEQYF

size: few
J: TRBJ2-1
D: -
V: TRBV4-3
DNA: TGCGCCAGCAGCCAAGATGCCGCCAGCCCGCACCAAAATGAGCAGTTCTTC
CDR3: CASSQDAASPHQNEQFF

size: few
J: TRBJ2-5
D: TRBD1
V: TRBV28
DNA: TGTGCCAGCAGTTCGTTGGGACAGGGATCGAAAGAGACCCAGTACTTC
CDR3: CASSSLGQGSKETQYF

size: once
J: TRBJ2-3
D: -
V: TRBV20-1
DNA: TGCAGTGCTGTCGAAGACCCAGGGAGGTTTTATACAGATACGCAGTATTTT
CDR3: CSAVEDPGRFYTDTQYF

size: few
J: TRBJ1-2
D: -
V: TRBV27
DNA: TGTGCCAGCAGGACCTTCGTGGGACCCGGAGCTAACTATGGCTACACCTTC
CDR3: CASRTFVGPGANYGYTF

size: -
J: TRBJ2-3
D: -
V: TRBV12-5
DNA: TGTGCTAGTGGTTTGGTGGGGGGAGATACGCAGTATTTT
CDR3: CASGLVGGDTQYF

size: -
J: TRBJ2-1
D: TRBD2
V: TRBV6-5
DNA: TGTGCCAGCAGTTACTCCCTGAGCGGGGGGTGGAATGAGCAGTTCTTC
CDR3: CASSYSLSGGWNEQFF

size: -
J: TRBJ2-7
D: TRBD2
V: TRBV7-9
DNA: TGTGCCAGCAGCCCTAGCGGGGGAACCTACGAGCAGTACTTC
CDR3: CASSPSGGTYEQYF